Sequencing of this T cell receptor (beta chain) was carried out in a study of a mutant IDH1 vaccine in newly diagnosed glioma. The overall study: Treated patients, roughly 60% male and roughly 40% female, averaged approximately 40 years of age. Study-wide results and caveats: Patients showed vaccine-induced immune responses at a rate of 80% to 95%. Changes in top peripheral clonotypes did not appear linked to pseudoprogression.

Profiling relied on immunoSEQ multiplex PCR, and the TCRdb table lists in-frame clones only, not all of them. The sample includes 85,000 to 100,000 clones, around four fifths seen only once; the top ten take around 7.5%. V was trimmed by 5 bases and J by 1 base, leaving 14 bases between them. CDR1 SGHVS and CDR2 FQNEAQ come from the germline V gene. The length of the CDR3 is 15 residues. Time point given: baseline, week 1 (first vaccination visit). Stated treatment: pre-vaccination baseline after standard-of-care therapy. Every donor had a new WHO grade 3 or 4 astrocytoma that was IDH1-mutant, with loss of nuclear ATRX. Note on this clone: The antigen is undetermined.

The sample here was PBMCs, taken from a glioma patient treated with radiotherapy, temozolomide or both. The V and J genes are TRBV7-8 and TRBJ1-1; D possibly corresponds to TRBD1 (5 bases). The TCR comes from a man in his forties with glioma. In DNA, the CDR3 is TGTGCCAGCAGCCCCCGGCAGGGTAGGAACACTGAAGCTTTCTTT. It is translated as CASSPRQGRNTEAFF.